This T cell receptor (beta chain) was found in a study of OX40 agonist ivuxolimab in advanced cancers. Study-level information: With ivuxolimab, an agonistic anti-OX40 (CD134) antibody, patients were treated. Each dose-escalation patient presented with hepatocellular carcinoma, melanoma, renal cell or head and neck cancer.

Worth noting for this clone: Its antigen is still unknown.

Germline loops: CDR1 MNHNY, CDR2 SVGAGI (reference sequence). V shed 5 bases, J shed 8 bases, and the junction held 7 bases outside the gene matches. There are 13 residues in the CDR3. Study-level findings and limits: Doses of 0.1 to 3.0 mg/kg were accompanied by clonal expansion of CD4+ and CD8+ blood T cells by week 6. Expanded clones were, on average, more numerous among CD8+ T cells than CD4+.

Sequencing used immunoSEQ multiplex PCR; TCRdb keeps in-frame clones, though not all of them. The sample has around 40,000 clones; approximately 80% are singletons. The TCR sequence derives from an adult with an advanced solid tumor such as melanoma, head and neck, liver or kidney cancer. Sequencing used CD4+ or CD8+ T cells sorted from blood, obtained in a trial of the OX40 agonist ivuxolimab. The rearrangement links TRBV6-6 to TRBJ1-2, with 8 bases that match TRBD1. The CDR3 nucleotides read TGTGCCAGCAGTCTCGACAGGGGAAGGGGCTACACCTTC. Translating it yields CASSLDRGRGYTF.